The 22 T cell receptor beta chains reported below all come from one sample, sequenced in a study of T cell responses to AZD1222 COVID-19 vaccine. TCRdb's copy holds only in-frame clones and misses some; the assay was immunoSEQ multiplex PCR. The sample includes some 200,000 clones, around 94% of them seen just once. Sequenced material: peripheral blood, taken 28 days after the second dose of the MenACWY control vaccine. The source of these receptors is an adult who received the MenACWY meningococcal vaccine as a control.

CDR3 amino acids: CASSLADRSYGYTF. Here the CDR3 DNA reads TGCGCCAGCAGCTTGGCGGACAGGAGCTATGGCTACACCTTC. The chain joins TRBV5-1 to TRBJ1-2, with 7 bases identical to TRBD1. V shed 0 bases, J shed 4 bases, and the junction held 3 bases outside the gene matches. CDR3 length equals 14 residues. Germline V gene sequence: CDR1 SGHRS, CDR2 YFSETQ. Filled out from reference TRBV5-1 and TRBJ1-2, the complete variable domain reads KAGVTQTPRYLIKTRGQQVTLSCSPISGHRSVSWYQQTPGQGLQFLFEYFSETQRNKGNFPGRFSGRQFSNSRSEMNVSTLELGDSALYLCASSLADRSYGYTFGSGTRLTVV.

The V and J genes are TRBV7-9 and TRBJ2-5, with 9 bases that match TRBD1. The J segment lost 7 bases and the V segment lost 2 bases, leaving 5 bases of the junction unmatched. Per the germline V gene, CDR1 is SEHNR and CDR2 is FQNEAQ (reference sequence). This CDR3 comprises 14 residues. This CDR3 is CASSLPGQGLTQYF. The CDR3 region has the DNA TGTGCCAGCAGCTTACCGGGACAGGGCCTGACCCAGTACTTC.

The chain has TRBV9 and TRBJ2-2; no definite D call. Trimming removed 0 bases at V and 4 bases at J, with 7 bases between. This CDR3 contains 14 residues. In germline, CDR1 is SGDLS, CDR2 YYNGEE. The CDR3 DNA reads TGTGCCAGCAGCGTAGGAGGAGCCACCGGGGAGCTGTTTTTT. It yields the protein CASSVGGATGELFF.

In this sample, this clone turned up a few times. The germline gene is not matched at one end of the junction; a read error may be the cause. This rearrangement joins TRBV7-7 to TRBJ2-1, with D perhaps matching TRBD2 (6 bases). Germline loops: CDR1 SSHAT, CDR2 FNYEAQ (reference sequence). The CDR3 spans 15 residues. The CDR3: CASSDKPGRYNEQFF. The CDR3, as DNA: TGTGCTAGCAGCGACAAGCCGGGGAGGTACAATGAGCAGTTCTTC.

V is TRBV7-8 and J is TRBJ1-1; a weak D match, TRBD1 (5 bases). This CDR3 has 18 amino acids. Trimming stripped 1 base from V and 1 base from J, with 19 bases between. Germline-derived CDR1 and CDR2 are SGHVS and FQNEAQ. As DNA, the CDR3 is TGTGCCAGCAGCTTAGAAGTCGGGACCAGACTGAGGAACACTGAAGCTTTCTTT. Its protein product is CASSLEVGTRLRNTEAFF.

The chain recombines TRBV27 with TRBJ1-6; 11 nucleotides align to TRBD1. This CDR3 is built from 19 residues. V lost 1 base, J lost 0 bases, and 5 bases stayed unmatched. Germline CDR1 MNHEY, CDR2 SMNVEV (reference sequence). As DNA, the CDR3 is TGTGCCAGCAGTTTATGGGGGACAGGGGGTAGCTCCTATAATTCACCCCTCCACTTT. It translates to CASSLWGTGGSSYNSPLHF.

The chain links TRBV7-9 to TRBJ2-7, with 8 bases aligning to TRBD1. Germline CDR1 SEHNR, CDR2 FQNEAQ (reference sequence). V lost 2 bases and J lost 4; bases outside the gene matches: 1. CDR3 length: 13 residues. This CDR3 reads CASSLNRGYEQYF. The CDR3 nucleotides are TGTGCCAGCAGCTTAAACAGGGGGTACGAGCAGTACTTC.

The chain combines TRBV27 with TRBJ2-2, with 9 bases matching TRBD2. This CDR3 spans 18 amino acids. J gave up 2 bases and V 6 bases, and 13 bases lay outside the gene matches. The germline V gene has CDR1 MNHEY and CDR2 SMNVEV (reference sequence). The CDR3 protein is CASSPPAAGGLNTGELFF. In DNA, the CDR3 is TGTGCCAGCAGCCCCCCGGCGGCGGGAGGGCTAAACACCGGGGAGCTGTTTTTT.

The chain recombines TRBV4-2 with TRBJ2-1, with 8 bases identical to TRBD2. From germline, CDR1 is LGHNA and CDR2 YNFKEQ. V shed 0 bases and J 5 bases; nucleotides not matched to a gene: 6. The CDR3 loop spans 16 amino acids. CDR3 in DNA: TGTGCCAGCAGCCAAGATTTGCGGGAGGATGACAATGAGCAGTTCTTC. Translating gives CASSQDLREDDNEQFF.

V usage is TRBV11-2 and J usage is TRBJ2-1, with TRBD1 matching 8 bases. This CDR3 is built from 15 residues. Germline values: CDR1 SGHAT, CDR2 FQNNGV. V was clipped by 5 bases and J by 4 bases; unmatched bases: 7. The CDR3 nucleotides read TGTGCCAGCAGCCCTGACAGGGGCGCATACAATGAGCAGTTCTTC. Amino acids: CASSPDRGAYNEQFF.

This chain uses TRBV16 with TRBJ1-5, with 8 bases identical to TRBD1. Unmatched junction bases numbered 7, after V lost 4 bases and J lost 2 bases. There are 16 residues in the CDR3. Germline assignment: CDR1 KGHSY and CDR2 FQNENV. The DNA for the CDR3 is TGTGCCAGCAGCCCCTCGGACAGGGAGGGCAATCAGCCCCAGCATTTT. Translating gives CASSPSDREGNQPQHF.

This chain links TRBV3-1 (or the pseudogene TRBV3-2) with TRBJ2-1; unclear D gene. CDR1 is LGHDT, CDR2 YNNKEL, per germline (reference sequence). V shed 4 bases and J shed 6 bases, with 19 bases lying between them. This CDR3 spans 16 amino acids. The CDR3 DNA reads as TGTGCCAGCAGCCGGCCAGGACCCAGATTGCGCAATGAGCAGTTCTTC. Amino acid sequence: CASSRPGPRLRNEQFF.

The J gene is TRBJ1-1, the V gene TRBV21-1. TRBV21-1 is flagged as a pseudogene. The CDR3 consists of 12 residues. In DNA form, the CDR3 reads TGTGCCAGCAGCAAAGGAACCGTACGGGCTTTCTTT. Protein product: CASSKGTVRAFF.

The chain has TRBV4-1 and TRBJ2-7; TRBD1 matches at 10 bases. Per germline, CDR1 MGHRA and CDR2 YSYEKL. This CDR3 is built from 16 residues. V dropped 1 base and J dropped 5; count of bases not matched to a gene: 8. The CDR3 here is CASSQGPGQGFHEQYF. The CDR3 DNA reads TGCGCCAGCAGCCAAGGGCCGGGACAGGGGTTCCACGAGCAGTACTTC.

This sequence joins TRBV28 and TRBJ1-5; 10 bases fit TRBD1. This CDR3 region has 16 residues. Germline trimming cut 3 bases from V and 3 bases from J; bases unmatched to any gene: 5. Germline V gives CDR1 MDHEN, CDR2 SYDVKM. The CDR3 spells CASSLTGGQNNQPQHF. CDR3 nucleotides: TGTGCCAGCAGTTTGACAGGGGGCCAGAACAATCAGCCCCAGCATTTT.

J is TRBJ2-7 and V is TRBV5-1; D unclear. This CDR3 is 14 amino acids long. Trimming left V 1 base short and J 5 bases short, with 13 bases between. CDR1 is SGHRS, CDR2 YFSETQ, per germline. The CDR3 spells CASSLLGRQDEQYF. As DNA, the CDR3 is TGCGCCAGCAGCTTGTTAGGGCGCCAGGACGAGCAGTACTTC. The full variable domain, rest sourced from reference TRBV5-1 and TRBJ2-7, is KAGVTQTPRYLIKTRGQQVTLSCSPISGHRSVSWYQQTPGQGLQFLFEYFSETQRNKGNFPGRFSGRQFSNSRSEMNVSTLELGDSALYLCASSLLGRQDEQYFGPGTRLTVT.

The chain joins TRBV27 to TRBJ1-2, with D maybe TRBD1 (5 bases). Trimming stripped 8 bases from V and 4 bases from J, with 11 bases between. This CDR3 has 12 amino acids. Germline CDR1 MNHEY, CDR2 SMNVEV (reference sequence). DNA for the CDR3: TGTGCCAGCCGGGACCGCGGCTATGGCTACACCTTC. Encoded protein: CASRDRGYGYTF.

The CDR3 region is CATRRQGHNEQFF. Here the CDR3 DNA reads TGTGCCACCAGACGACAGGGGCACAATGAGCAGTTCTTC. J is TRBJ2-1 and V is TRBV24-1, with 8 bases matching TRBD1. The trim removed 7 bases at V and 5 bases at J, leaving 3 bases unmatched. Per the germline V gene, CDR1 is KGHDR and CDR2 is SFDVKD. CDR3 length: 13 amino acids.

The chain joins TRBV19 to TRBJ1-3; D is unresolved. Between the trimmed V and J ends, which lost 6 bases and 0 bases, there was a span of 6 bases. CDR1 and CDR2 from the germline V gene are LNHDA and SQIVND (reference sequence). This CDR3 is built from 13 residues. This chain's CDR3 is CASRRPSGNTIYF. The CDR3, as DNA: TGTGCCAGTAGGAGGCCCTCTGGAAACACCATATATTTT.

The chain carries TRBV7-2 and TRBJ2-1; D possibly corresponds to TRBD2 (5 bases). CDR1 and CDR2 (germline): SGHTA, FQGNSA. V lost 4 bases and J lost 7, with 14 bases in between. The CDR3 is 14 residues long. The CDR3 spells CASSSDRTGNEQFF. As DNA, the CDR3 is TGTGCCAGCAGCTCCGACCGGACTGGTAATGAGCAGTTCTTC.

As DNA, the CDR3 is TGTGCCAGCCGAGAGAGTAAGGTCGGCTACGGGGACACTGAAGCTTTCTTT. Its translation: CASRESKVGYGDTEAFF. The J gene is TRBJ1-1, the V gene TRBV27; unclear D gene. CDR3 length equals 17 residues. Deletions cut 8 bases from V and 3 bases from J, with 25 bases between. Per germline, CDR1 MNHEY and CDR2 SMNVEV (reference sequence).

The rearrangement links TRBV5-1 to TRBJ2-2; a weak D match, TRBD1 (5 bases). V was cut by 2 bases and J by 1 base, with 9 bases left in between. The CDR3 is 15 amino acids. CDR1 and CDR2 from the germline V gene are SGHRS and YFSETQ. CDR3: CASSLGHLNTGELFF. Here the CDR3 DNA reads TGCGCCAGCAGCTTAGGACACTTGAACACCGGGGAGCTGTTTTTT. Full variable domain (rest looked up from reference TRBV5-1 and TRBJ2-2): KAGVTQTPRYLIKTRGQQVTLSCSPISGHRSVSWYQQTPGQGLQFLFEYFSETQRNKGNFPGRFSGRQFSNSRSEMNVSTLELGDSALYLCASSLGHLNTGELFFGEGSRLTVL.